This T cell receptor beta chain appears in the sequencing data of a study of cytomegalovirus exposure and HLA in healthy donors. The CDR3 is 12 amino acids. The V and J ends lost 3 bases and 4 bases respectively, with 10 bases between them. Germline assignment: CDR1 GTSNPN and CDR2 SVGIG (reference sequence). Repertoires were generated with immunoSEQ multiplex PCR, while TCRdb's copy carries only in-frame clones and drops some. In the table there are some 320,000 clones, about 90% of which are singletons. Material: PBMCs. The gene calls are TRBV30 and TRBJ2-7, with D possibly matching TRBD1 (6 bases). This TCR was recovered from a woman aged 25 to 39 in good health and CMV-seropositive. CDR3 bases: TGTGCCTGGAGGAGAACAGGGTACGAGCAGTACTTC. Translating it yields CAWRRTGYEQYF.